The clone carrying this T cell receptor beta chain was picked up many times. What it recognizes is unknown. These data originate in a study of human T cells and chemical hapten exposure. Individual cDNA molecules in this library carried unique molecular identifiers. Authors' data handling: Samples contained a median of roughly 93,000 TCRs, with a range of about 23,224 to 700,000. Via MiXCR, TCRdb re-called the RACE reads, giving one row per CDR3 protein. The V and J calls were determined by TCRdb, not by the authors. The data contain around 71,000 distinct CDR3 sequences, 9.8% of them seen just once; the ten biggest clones take up less than 4%. Overall study results and limits: Expanded TCRs clustered into significantly more large CDR3 similarity groups than controls, the analysis revealed.

The CDR3 is 11 amino acids. V lost 6 bases, J lost 10 bases, and 12 bases lay in between. Germline-derived CDR1 and CDR2 are MDHEN and SYDVKM. Specified time point: patch test 1, 2 weeks after DPC sensitization. Specified treatment: therapeutic diphenylcyclopropenone sensitization with weekly scalp DPC. The chain links TRBV28 to TRBJ1-1; D is ambiguous. The clonotype comes from a woman aged 40 to 55 with alopecia areata. Some clones in this sample may be carry-over from other donors' samples. The input for sequencing was whole blood, taken in connection with sensitization to the hapten diphenylcyclopropenone (DPC). DNA of the CDR3: TGTGCCAGCAGATCCGACGGGTTAGCTTTCTTT. Protein sequence: CASRSDGLAFF.